The clone carrying this TCR beta chain was seen a few times. As yet, its antigen is unknown. The CDR3 is 15 amino acids. V lost 2 bases to trimming and J lost 3 bases, with 14 bases between them. From germline, CDR1 is SGHRS and CDR2 YFSETQ. The method was immunoSEQ multiplex PCR; TCRdb's version includes in-frame clones alone and lacks a portion of them. The sample consists of 120,000 to 150,000 clones, around 84% of them appearing once. The source of the sample is a study of cytomegalovirus exposure and HLA in healthy donors. About the research overall: The 120 validation repertoires, a later analysis reported, used the same platform as the approximately 670 repertoires from the first cohort.

Overall study results and limits: It was confirmed in vitro that a few of the CMV-associated chains were specific for CMV antigens. Associated with cytomegalovirus, according to the listing, were some 180 TCR beta chains.

Material: PBMCs. The source of this sequence is a man aged 18 to 30 in good health and CMV-seropositive. The gene calls are TRBV5-1 and TRBJ1-2; TRBD1 might be the D (5 bases). CDR3 sequence: CASSLTGLTYYGYTF. CDR3 bases: TGCGCCAGCAGCTTAACAGGCCTGACATACTATGGCTACACCTTC.